This T cell receptor (beta chain) was identified during a study of blood T cell repertoires in COVID-19. There are 16 residues in the CDR3. The V gene end was trimmed by 5 bases and the J gene end by 3 bases; junction bases not matched to a gene: 13. The germline V gene encodes CDR1 LNHDA and CDR2 SQIVND (reference sequence). Cohorts were based on clinical histories the participants reported. Symptom resolution, clearance, or two negative PCRs marked donors in Cohort 3 as recovered. Produced via immunoSEQ multiplex PCR; TCRdb's table is partial and in-frame only. This sample has some 180,000 clones, with roughly 85% found just once.

The sequence was obtained from a man aged 35 to 55 who had recovered from COVID-19. Sequenced material: PBMCs or T cells enriched from blood (not recorded which). The chain is built from TRBV19 and TRBJ2-7; 7 nucleotides align to TRBD2. Here the CDR3 reads CASSARASGFNYEQYF. DNA of the CDR3: TGTGCCAGTAGTGCCCGGGCTAGCGGATTTAACTACGAGCAGTACTTC.